Following are 27 T cell receptor beta chains from one sample sequenced in a study of human T cells and chemical hapten exposure. TCRdb processed the RACE reads anew with MiXCR; each CDR3 protein has one entry. The repertoire has about 94,000 distinct CDR3 sequences, about 9.3% of them found once; the top ten carry approximately 1.9%. Described time point: patch test 2, 6 weeks after DPC sensitization. Treatment of the sample: therapeutic diphenylcyclopropenone sensitization with weekly scalp DPC. The specimen comprised whole blood, sampled in connection with sensitization to the hapten diphenylcyclopropenone (DPC). These receptors were collected from a woman aged 40 to 55 with alopecia areata. Some clones in this sample may be carry-over from other donors' samples.

This clonotype occurred a few times. The rearrangement links TRBV12-3 or TRBV12-4 to TRBJ2-1; 10 nucleotides agree with TRBD2. The V gene end was trimmed by 2 bases and the J gene end by 9 bases; junction bases not matched to a gene: 19. The CDR3 loop spans 19 amino acids. This CDR3 is CASSLWLAGVGPYVGEQFF. The CDR3 region has the DNA TGTGCCAGCAGTTTATGGCTAGCGGGAGTAGGCCCTTATGTAGGTGAGCAGTTCTTC.

The table lists this clonotype with a few counts. The chain employs TRBV18 and TRBJ2-2; D may correspond to TRBD1 or TRBD2 (6 bases each). The CDR3 sequence is 16 residues long. The germline CDR1 and CDR2 sequences are KGHSH and LQKENI. V was pared by 0 bases and J by 8 bases, with 16 bases between. CDR3 sequence reads: CASSPPRDTLRGELFF. CDR3 bases: TGTGCCAGCTCACCACCGCGGGACACCCTCAGGGGGGAGCTGTTTTTT. Drawing the rest from reference TRBV18 and TRBJ2-2, the complete variable domain is NAGVMQNPRHLVRRRGQEARLRCSPMKGHSHVYWYRQLPEEGLKFMVYLQKENIIDESGMPKERFSAEFPKEGPSILRIQQVVRGDSAAYFCASSPPRDTLRGELFFGEGSRLTVL.

This clonotype was detected many times. The chain joins TRBV18 to TRBJ1-4; no reliable D call. The V and J ends lost 6 bases and 6 bases respectively, with 8 bases between them. This CDR3 is 12 amino acids long. CDR1 is KGHSH, CDR2 LQKENI, per germline. CDR3 coding DNA: TGTGCCAGCTCCTCTATTGATGAAAAACTGTTTTTT. This encodes CASSSIDEKLFF.

V is TRBV29-1 and J is TRBJ2-3, with D unclear. The CDR3 spans 11 residues. Germline lookup yields CDR1 SQVTM and CDR2 ANQGSEA. The V end lost 3 bases, the J end lost 6 bases, and 7 bases lay between the germline ends. The CDR3 DNA follows: TGCAGCGTTGACCGGGTTGATACGCAGTATTTT. It yields the protein CSVDRVDTQYF.

This rearrangement joins TRBV12-3 or TRBV12-4 to TRBJ2-1; D ambiguous. CDR3 size: 12 residues. Trimming shortened V by 3 bases and J by 9 bases, and 9 bases separated the two germline ends. CDR3 in amino acids: CASSFNVAEQFF. CDR3 DNA sequence: TGTGCCAGCAGTTTTAATGTAGCTGAGCAGTTCTTC.

This chain uses TRBV28 with TRBJ1-2; D call uncertain. Germline lookup yields CDR1 MDHEN and CDR2 SYDVKM. Trimming shortened V by 3 bases and J by 2 bases, and 13 bases separated the two germline ends. The CDR3 loop spans 15 amino acids. CDR3 DNA: TGTGCCAGCAGTTTGGTGGGCAGAGCAAACTATGGCTACACCTTC. Its translation is CASSLVGRANYGYTF.

The gene calls are TRBV29-1 and TRBJ2-5; either TRBD1 or TRBD2 may supply D (5 bases each). In germline, CDR1 is SQVTM, CDR2 ANQGSEA. The CDR3 consists of 15 residues. V was clipped by 4 bases and J by 5 bases, with 20 bases between them. CDR3 sequence: CSVVPGTPAVETQYF. CDR3 DNA: TGCAGCGTTGTACCCGGGACCCCCGCGGTGGAGACCCAGTACTTC.

The sample holds a few counts of this clonotype. The genes are TRBV19 and TRBJ1-1; 8 bases are a match to TRBD1. The CDR3 covers 14 residues. V trimming: 6 bases; J trimming: 0 bases; junction bases outside the gene matches: 3. Germline lookup yields CDR1 LNHDA and CDR2 SQIVND (reference sequence). CDR3 sequence: CASRRDRLNTEAFF. In DNA form, the CDR3 reads TGTGCCAGTAGAAGGGACAGGTTGAACACTGAAGCTTTCTTT.

The rearrangement uses TRBV7-2 and TRBJ2-7; no clear D. The germline gives CDR1 SGHTA, CDR2 FQGNSA. The CDR3 extends over 14 amino acids. Trimming took 1 base from V and 0 from J, leaving 7 bases between them. The CDR3 nucleotides read TGTGCCAGCAGCTTAGAGGCGCACTCCTACGAGCAGTACTTC. The encoded protein is CASSLEAHSYEQYF.

The chain is built from TRBV6-5 and TRBJ1-4; TRBD1 might be the D (5 bases). V lost 2 bases to trimming and J lost 2 bases, with 18 bases between them. CDR1 is MNHEY and CDR2 is SVGAGI in the germline V gene. The CDR3 extends over 18 amino acids. The CDR3 protein is CASSYRSPLWGTNEKLFF. The DNA for the CDR3 is TGTGCCAGCAGTTACCGGAGCCCCCTCTGGGGCACTAATGAAAAACTGTTTTTT.

The V gene is TRBV5-1, the J gene TRBJ2-7, with 7 bases that match TRBD1. Germline V lookup: CDR1 SGHRS, CDR2 YFSETQ. The CDR3 covers 15 residues. The V segment lost 4 bases and the J segment 2 bases; nucleotides outside the gene matches: 9. CDR3 in amino acids: CASSPSRDSTYEQYF. DNA for the CDR3: TGCGCCAGCAGCCCGTCCCGGGACAGCACCTACGAGCAGTACTTC.

The CDR3 coding sequence is TGCAGCGTTCACCGGGACAACTCCGTGGAGACCCAGTACTTC. Its translation is CSVHRDNSVETQYF. This sequence joins TRBV29-1 and TRBJ2-5; possibly TRBD1 for D (6 bases). Trimming took off 5 bases at V and 5 bases at J, with 18 bases between the two ends. Germline V gives CDR1 SQVTM, CDR2 ANQGSEA. This CDR3 is 14 amino acids long.

Only a few counts were recorded for this clonotype. The chain joins TRBV24-1 to TRBJ1-5; possible D gene TRBD1, 6 bases. Trimming removed 4 bases at V and 1 base at J, with 13 bases between. CDR1 KGHDR and CDR2 SFDVKD come from the germline V gene. The CDR3 sequence is 16 residues long. CDR3 sequence: CATSDHRVGSNQPQHF. The CDR3 nucleotides read TGTGCCACCAGTGACCACAGGGTTGGGAGCAATCAGCCCCAGCATTTT.

The V and J genes are TRBV29-1 and TRBJ2-5; D gene uncertain. The V and J ends lost 7 bases and 5 bases respectively, with 11 bases between them. Germline values: CDR1 SQVTM, CDR2 ANQGSEA. This CDR3 contains 11 residues. CDR3 sequence: CSAAPAETQYF. The CDR3 nucleotides read TGCAGCGCTGCTCCGGCTGAGACCCAGTACTTC.

This clonotype has a handful of counts. V gene TRBV27 combines with J gene TRBJ2-1, with D maybe TRBD2 (6 bases). The V end was cut by 3 bases, the J end by 2 bases, with 11 bases between. CDR1 MNHEY and CDR2 SMNVEV come from the germline V gene (reference sequence). This CDR3 has 15 residues. Written as DNA, the CDR3 is TGTGCCAGCAGTTTGGAGCGGGTAGCCTACAATGAGCAGTTCTTC. It codes for CASSLERVAYNEQFF.

This clonotype has more than one count but fewer than ten. The gene calls are TRBV28 and TRBJ2-3, with D possibly TRBD1 on 5 matching bases. The CDR3 has 14 amino acids. The germline V and J ends were trimmed by 4 bases and 2 bases, with 10 bases remaining between them. The germline V gene has CDR1 MDHEN and CDR2 SYDVKM. In nucleotides, the CDR3 is TGTGCCAGCAGTTCGACAGTCTACACAGATACGCAGTATTTT. This encodes CASSSTVYTDTQYF.

There are many counts of this clonotype. V usage is TRBV28 and J usage is TRBJ2-3, with 7 bases aligning to TRBD2. CDR1 MDHEN and CDR2 SYDVKM come from the germline V gene. The trim removed 6 bases at V and 0 bases at J, leaving 6 bases unmatched. The CDR3 is 15 residues long. CDR3 amino acids: CASSSGGGSTDTQYF. CDR3 coding DNA: TGTGCCAGCAGCTCGGGGGGAGGGAGCACAGATACGCAGTATTTT.

This rearrangement joins TRBV20-1 to TRBJ2-3; perhaps TRBD1 as D (5 bases). The CDR3 extends over 15 amino acids. The germline CDR1 and CDR2 sequences are DFQATT and SNEGSKA (reference sequence). Trimming cost V 5 bases and J 2 bases, with 17 bases left between them. CDR3 nucleotides: TGCAGTGCTGTTACAGGTTTCTACTCCACAGATACGCAGTATTTT. This sequence encodes CSAVTGFYSTDTQYF.

This clonotype was detected many times. The V call is TRBV7-9, the J call TRBJ1-3; perhaps TRBD1 as D (5 bases). The germline CDR1 and CDR2 sequences are SEHNR and FQNEAQ (reference sequence). Trimming removed 7 bases from V and 0 bases from J, with 19 bases in between. This CDR3 is 17 amino acids long. The chain's CDR3 is CASTTVGEGSSGNTIYF. CDR3 coding DNA: TGTGCCAGCACGACTGTGGGGGAAGGGAGCTCTGGAAACACCATATATTTT. Combining the CDR3 with reference TRBV7-9 and TRBJ1-3 gives the whole variable domain DTGVSQNPRHKITKRGQNVTFRCDPISEHNRLYWYRQTLGQGPEFLTYFQNEAQLEKSRLLSDRFSAERPKGSFSTLEIQRTEQGDSAMYLCASTTVGEGSSGNTIYFGEGSWLTVV.

Ten or more counts support this clonotype. The chain has TRBV6-6 and TRBJ2-7, with D maybe TRBD2 (6 bases). V lost 2 bases and J lost 4, with 9 bases in between. Germline values: CDR1 MNHNY, CDR2 SVGAGI (reference sequence). The CDR3 spans 13 residues. The CDR3 protein is CASSYNSGYEQYF. The CDR3 DNA sequence: TGTGCCAGCAGTTACAATAGCGGATACGAGCAGTACTTC.

This clonotype has more than one count but fewer than ten. V gene TRBV5-1 combines with J gene TRBJ2-7, with 7 bases lining up with TRBD1. V shed 0 bases and J 5 bases; nucleotides not matched to a gene: 8. Germline CDR1 and CDR2: SGHRS and YFSETQ. This CDR3 spans 15 amino acids. For the CDR3, the DNA is TGCGCCAGCAGCTTGGGACAGGGTCTGAGCAACGAGCAGTACTTC. It yields the protein CASSLGQGLSNEQYF. The whole variable domain, remainder taken from reference TRBV5-1 and TRBJ2-7, is KAGVTQTPRYLIKTRGQQVTLSCSPISGHRSVSWYQQTPGQGLQFLFEYFSETQRNKGNFPGRFSGRQFSNSRSEMNVSTLELGDSALYLCASSLGQGLSNEQYFGPGTRLTVT.

A few counts support this clonotype. The chain employs TRBV20-1 and TRBJ2-7, with 7 bases identical to TRBD2. CDR3 size: 13 residues. Germline assignment: CDR1 DFQATT and CDR2 SNEGSKA (reference sequence). Losses at the gene ends were 7 bases for V and 0 bases for J; bases not matched to a gene: 6. DNA for the CDR3: TGCAGTGAACGACTAGCTTCCTCCTACGAGCAGTACTTC. Protein product: CSERLASSYEQYF.

This clonotype showed up many times. V is TRBV7-6 and J is TRBJ2-1; D gene uncertain. The CDR3 sequence is 13 residues long. Germline loops: CDR1 SGHVS, CDR2 FNYEAQ. Trimming took off 4 bases at V and 7 bases at J, with 11 bases between the two ends. In DNA form, the CDR3 reads TGTGCCAGCAGCTCAGATAATTTTAATGAGCAGTTCTTC. Translated: CASSSDNFNEQFF.

The rearrangement joins TRBV12-3 or TRBV12-4 to TRBJ1-1; TRBD1 aligns across 11 bases. V shed 5 bases and J 4 bases; nucleotides not matched to a gene: 3. The CDR3 totals 14 residues. The CDR3 bases are TGTGCCAGCAGTACTGGACAGGGGGCCACTGAAGCTTTCTTT. This codes for CASSTGQGATEAFF.

This clonotype was seen only a few times. Here the CDR3 reads CASSPHSGRSTDTQYF. Written as DNA, the CDR3 is TGTGCCAGCAGCCCACATAGCGGGAGGAGCACAGATACGCAGTATTTT. This chain joins TRBV7-3 and TRBJ2-3, with 10 positions matching TRBD2. The CDR3 spans 16 residues. V was pared by 5 bases and J by 0 bases, with 5 bases of the junction left unmatched. In germline, CDR1 is SGHTA, CDR2 FQGTGA.

The sample holds many counts of this clonotype. CDR3 in amino acids: CASSHHSRGSGANVLTF. The DNA of the CDR3 is TGTGCCAGCAGCCACCACTCTCGAGGCTCTGGGGCCAACGTCCTGACTTTC. The chain joins TRBV3-1 to TRBJ2-6, with D unclear. This CDR3 is 17 amino acids long. The V and J ends lost 3 bases and 0 bases respectively, with 12 bases between them. Germline values: CDR1 LGHDT, CDR2 YNNKEL (reference sequence).

The chain couples TRBV4-3 to TRBJ2-2; D is undetermined. Between the trimmed V and J ends, which lost 1 base and 6 bases, there was a span of 6 bases. Germline V gives CDR1 LGHNA, CDR2 YSLEER. The CDR3 spans 13 residues. For the CDR3, the DNA is TGCGCCAGCAGCCAAGGGGTAGCCGGGGAGCTGTTTTTT. Encoded protein: CASSQGVAGELFF.